This T cell receptor (beta chain) was retrieved from a study of blood T cell repertoires in COVID-19. In its sample, this clone was seen a few times. CDR3 length: 15 amino acids. Trimming left V 3 bases short and J 2 bases short, with 12 bases between. Germline V gene sequence: CDR1 SGHRS, CDR2 YFSETQ. The authors' processing: Reference gene primer amplification in the assay estimated nucleated cell counts. Profiling relied on immunoSEQ multiplex PCR, and the TCRdb table lists in-frame clones only, not all of them. That table gives V, J and clone size, and the DNA gave D and trimming. Altogether around 68,000 clones are present, roughly 91% being singletons, with the ten largest covering 6.6%.

The chain has TRBV5-1 and TRBJ1-3; tentatively, D is TRBD1 (5 bases). The sample taken for sequencing was peripheral blood. This receptor was identified in a man over 45 with active COVID-19. This CDR3 reads CASSSVGRAGNTIYF. CDR3 coding DNA: TGCGCCAGCAGCTCGGTCGGCAGGGCTGGAAACACCATATATTTT.